The sequence of this TCR beta chain was determined in a study of T cell responses to AZD1222 COVID-19 vaccine. Points from the study as a whole: Females made up more of the donors, who were largely white British, and clonal diversity may have come out too low.

Data came from immunoSEQ multiplex PCR; TCRdb stores just in-frame clones and leaves some out. The sample has around 100,000 clones, more than 75% seen once; the top ten hold 10%. About this clone itself: Its antigen remains unidentified. Other nucleotide sequences in the sample specify the same CDR3.

Combined were second doses at about 4 or about 12 weeks. Losses at the gene ends were 3 bases for V and 11 bases for J; bases not matched to a gene: 4. CDR1 KGHSH and CDR2 LQKENI come from the germline V gene. CDR3 size: 12 residues. The sequence came from an adult who received the AZD1222 COVID-19 vaccine. The chain has TRBV18 and TRBJ1-1; 9 nucleotides align to TRBD1. Specimen: peripheral blood, collected 28 days after the second AZD1222 dose. CDR3 nucleotides: TGTGCCAGCTCACCCCGGGACAGGGAGGCTTTCTTT. Its translation: CASSPRDREAFF.